This T cell receptor beta chain was identified during a study of blood T cell repertoires in COVID-19. Study background: The samples span acute and convalescent COVID-19 from the United States, Italy and Spain. The analysed material was cDNA or gDNA that came from T cells, B-cell-depleted T cells, or PBMCs.

Unmatched junction bases numbered 7, after V lost 4 bases and J lost 4 bases. The CDR3 has 15 residues. Germline V gene lookup returns CDR1 SGDLS and CDR2 YYNGEE. As processed by the authors: The assay estimated nucleated cells by amplifying reference gene primers. TCRdb's table, derived via immunoSEQ multiplex PCR, lists solely in-frame clones and lacks some. V and J calls and clone size are those listed in that table; D and trimming were worked out from the DNA. The sample records around 260,000 clones, 87% being singletons. The chain recombines TRBV9 with TRBJ2-1, with TRBD1 identical over 8 bases. Sequencing was carried out using peripheral blood. This TCR was sampled from a woman between 40 and 50 years old who had recovered from COVID-19. The CDR3 DNA reads TGTGCCAGCAGCCTACGACAGGGGACGTACAATGAGCAGTTCTTC. It is translated as CASSLRQGTYNEQFF.